This entry describes one T cell receptor (beta chain). Its antigen is as yet unknown. Repeated repertoire sampling spanned the course of chemoradiotherapy. This specimen belongs to a study of chemoradiotherapy in HPV16-positive cancers. Whole-study findings and limits: For HPV16-positive patients, expanding HPV-responsive T cells associated with longer recurrence-free survival. Functional assays defining HPV-specific T cells used only a couple of HPV16-positive patients. Non-HPV-specific T cells did not expand in tumors during treatment, whereas candidate HPV-specific clones and E7-related motifs did.

Generated by immunoSEQ multiplex PCR, the TCRdb table keeps only in-frame clones and is missing some. Counted here are around 12,000 clones, about 88% occurring once; the ten biggest clones make up roughly 23%. Trimming cost V 6 bases and J 1 base, with 15 bases left between them. The CDR3 consists of 15 residues. Germline CDR1 SGHAT, CDR2 FQDESV (reference sequence). The V gene is TRBV11-1, the J gene TRBJ1-1; tentatively, D is TRBD1 (6 bases). The sequenced sample was blood, obtained from a patient who underwent chemoradiotherapy. This TCR was recovered from a human donor with HPV-associated anogenital cancer. As DNA, the CDR3 is TGTGCCAGCAGAGCTTTAGGACAGCCGAACACTGAAGCTTTCTTT. Translated: CASRALGQPNTEAFF.